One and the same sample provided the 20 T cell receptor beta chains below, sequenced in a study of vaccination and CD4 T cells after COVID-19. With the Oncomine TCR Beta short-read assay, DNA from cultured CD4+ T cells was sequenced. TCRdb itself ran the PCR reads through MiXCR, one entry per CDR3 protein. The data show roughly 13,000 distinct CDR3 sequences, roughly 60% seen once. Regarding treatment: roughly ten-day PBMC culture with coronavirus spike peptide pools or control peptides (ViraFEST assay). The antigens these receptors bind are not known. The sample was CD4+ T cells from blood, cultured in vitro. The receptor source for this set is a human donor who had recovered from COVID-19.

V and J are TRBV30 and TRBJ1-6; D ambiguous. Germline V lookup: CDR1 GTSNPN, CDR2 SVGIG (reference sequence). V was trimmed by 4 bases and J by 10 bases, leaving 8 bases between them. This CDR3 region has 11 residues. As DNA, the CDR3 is TGTGCCTGGAATCGCCGCTCACCCCTCCACTTT. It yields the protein CAWNRRSPLHF.

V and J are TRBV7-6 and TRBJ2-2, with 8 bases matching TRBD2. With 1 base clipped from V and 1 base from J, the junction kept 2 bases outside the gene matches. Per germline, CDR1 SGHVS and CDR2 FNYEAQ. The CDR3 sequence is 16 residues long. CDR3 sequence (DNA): TGTGCCAGCAGCTTAGGGGCGGGAGGGAACACCGGGGAGCTGTTTTTT. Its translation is CASSLGAGGNTGELFF.

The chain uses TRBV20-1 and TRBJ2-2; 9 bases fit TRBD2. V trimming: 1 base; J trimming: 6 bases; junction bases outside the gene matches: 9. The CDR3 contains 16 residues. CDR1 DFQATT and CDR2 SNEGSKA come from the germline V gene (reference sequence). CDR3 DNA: TGCAGTGCTAGAGGAACTAGCGGGTCTTTCTCCGGGGAGCTGTTTTTT. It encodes CSARGTSGSFSGELFF.

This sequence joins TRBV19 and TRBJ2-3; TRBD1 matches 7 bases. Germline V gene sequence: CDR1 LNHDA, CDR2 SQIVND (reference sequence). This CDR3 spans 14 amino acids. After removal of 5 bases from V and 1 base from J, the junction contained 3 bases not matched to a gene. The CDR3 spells CASSLRGRTDTQYF. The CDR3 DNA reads TGTGCCAGTAGTTTAAGGGGGCGCACAGATACGCAGTATTTT.

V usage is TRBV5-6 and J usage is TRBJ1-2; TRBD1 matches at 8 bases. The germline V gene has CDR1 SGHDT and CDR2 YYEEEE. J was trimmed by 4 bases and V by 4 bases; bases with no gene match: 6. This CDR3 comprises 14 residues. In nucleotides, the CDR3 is TGTGCCAGCAGCACTCAGGGGGCAACCTATGGCTACACCTTC. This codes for CASSTQGATYGYTF.

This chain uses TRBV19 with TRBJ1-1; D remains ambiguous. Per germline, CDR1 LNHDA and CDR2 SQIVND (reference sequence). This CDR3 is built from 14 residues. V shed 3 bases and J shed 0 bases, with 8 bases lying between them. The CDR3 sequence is CASSIKEVNTEAFF. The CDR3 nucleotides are TGTGCCAGTAGTATTAAGGAGGTGAACACTGAAGCTTTCTTT.

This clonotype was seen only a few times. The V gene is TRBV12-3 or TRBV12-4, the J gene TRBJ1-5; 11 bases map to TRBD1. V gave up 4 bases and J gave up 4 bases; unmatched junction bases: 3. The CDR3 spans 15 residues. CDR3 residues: CASSYRDRGNQPQHF. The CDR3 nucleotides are TGTGCCAGCAGTTACCGGGACAGGGGGAATCAGCCCCAGCATTTT.

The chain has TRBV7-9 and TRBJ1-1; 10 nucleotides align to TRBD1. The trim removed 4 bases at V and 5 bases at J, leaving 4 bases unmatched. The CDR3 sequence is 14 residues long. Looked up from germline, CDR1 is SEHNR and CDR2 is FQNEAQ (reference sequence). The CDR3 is CASSSGQGRTEAFF. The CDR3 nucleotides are TGTGCCAGCAGCTCGGGACAGGGGCGTACTGAAGCTTTCTTT.

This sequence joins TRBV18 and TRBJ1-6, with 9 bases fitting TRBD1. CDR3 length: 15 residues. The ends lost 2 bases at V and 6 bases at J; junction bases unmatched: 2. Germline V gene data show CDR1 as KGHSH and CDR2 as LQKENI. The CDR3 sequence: CASSPGQGRNSPLHF. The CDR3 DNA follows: TGTGCCAGCTCACCAGGACAGGGGCGTAATTCACCCCTCCACTTT.

The CDR3 region has the DNA TGTGCCAGCAGCTTGACCGGGACAGGGATCTCCTACGAGCAGTACTTC. Encoded protein: CASSLTGTGISYEQYF. The rearrangement links TRBV5-4 to TRBJ2-7; 9 bases are a match to TRBD1. The length of the CDR3 is 16 residues. Per the germline V gene, CDR1 is SGHNT and CDR2 is YYREEE (reference sequence). V lost 1 base, J lost 0 bases, and 5 bases stayed unmatched.

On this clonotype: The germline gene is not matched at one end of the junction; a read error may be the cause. CDR3 DNA: TGTGCCAGCGGTTTAGGGCCGAGGTTGGCCCAGCATTTT. It translates to CASGLGPRLAQHF. The chain couples TRBV27 to TRBJ1-5; no definite D call. Germline assignment: CDR1 MNHEY and CDR2 SMNVEV (reference sequence). This CDR3 comprises 13 residues.

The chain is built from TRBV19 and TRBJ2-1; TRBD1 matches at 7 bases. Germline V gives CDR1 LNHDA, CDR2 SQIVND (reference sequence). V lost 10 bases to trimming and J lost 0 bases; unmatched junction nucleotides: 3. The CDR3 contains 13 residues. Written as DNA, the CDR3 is TGTGCCACACACAGGGGCTCCTACAATGAGCAGTTCTTC. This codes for CATHRGSYNEQFF.

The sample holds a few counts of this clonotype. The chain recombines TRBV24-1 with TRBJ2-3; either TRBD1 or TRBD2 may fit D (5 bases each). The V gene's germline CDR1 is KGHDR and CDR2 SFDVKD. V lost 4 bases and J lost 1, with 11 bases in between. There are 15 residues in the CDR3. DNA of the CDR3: TGTGCCACCAGTGACCGGGACCCCGGCACAGATACGCAGTATTTT. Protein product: CATSDRDPGTDTQYF.

CDR3 amino acids: CATSDSGQGNNEQFF. As DNA, the CDR3 is TGTGCCACCAGTGATTCGGGACAGGGGAACAATGAGCAGTTCTTC. The chain joins TRBV24-1 to TRBJ2-1; 10 nucleotides match TRBD1. Germline CDR1 reads KGHDR; CDR2 reads SFDVKD. After removal of 2 bases from V and 5 bases from J, the junction contained 2 bases not matched to a gene. CDR3 length: 15 residues.

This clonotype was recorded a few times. CDR3 sequence (DNA): TGCAGCCCAAGGAGGGGGCTCTACGAGCAGTACTTC. This codes for CSPRRGLYEQYF. This chain links TRBV20-1 with TRBJ2-7, with D possibly matching TRBD1 (7 bases). This CDR3 is 12 amino acids long. Germline values: CDR1 DFQATT, CDR2 SNEGSKA (reference sequence).

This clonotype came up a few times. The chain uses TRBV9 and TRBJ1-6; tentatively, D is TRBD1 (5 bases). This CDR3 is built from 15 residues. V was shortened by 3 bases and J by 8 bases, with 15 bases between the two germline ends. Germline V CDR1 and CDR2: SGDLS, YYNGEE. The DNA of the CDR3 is TGTGCCAGCAGCGGAGGGACCCCGGGACATTCACCCCTCCACTTT. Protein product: CASSGGTPGHSPLHF.

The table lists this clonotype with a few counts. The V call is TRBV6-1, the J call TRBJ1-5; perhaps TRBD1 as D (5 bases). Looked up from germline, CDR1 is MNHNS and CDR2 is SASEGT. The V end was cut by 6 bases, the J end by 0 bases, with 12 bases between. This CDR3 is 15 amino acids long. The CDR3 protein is CASRVDRNSNQPQHF. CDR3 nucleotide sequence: TGTGCCAGCAGGGTCGACAGAAATAGCAATCAGCCCCAGCATTTT.

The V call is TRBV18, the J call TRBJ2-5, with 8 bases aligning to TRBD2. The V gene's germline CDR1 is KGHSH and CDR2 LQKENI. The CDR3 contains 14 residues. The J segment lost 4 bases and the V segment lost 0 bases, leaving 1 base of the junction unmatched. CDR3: CASSPPAGGETQYF. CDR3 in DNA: TGTGCCAGCTCACCACCTGCGGGAGGAGAGACCCAGTACTTC.

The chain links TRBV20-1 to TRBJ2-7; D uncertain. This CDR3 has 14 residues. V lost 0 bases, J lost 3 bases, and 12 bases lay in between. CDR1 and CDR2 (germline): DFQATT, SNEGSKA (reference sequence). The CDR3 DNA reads TGCAGTGCTAGAGATCCGAGCAGTCACTACGAGCAGTACTTC. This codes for CSARDPSSHYEQYF.

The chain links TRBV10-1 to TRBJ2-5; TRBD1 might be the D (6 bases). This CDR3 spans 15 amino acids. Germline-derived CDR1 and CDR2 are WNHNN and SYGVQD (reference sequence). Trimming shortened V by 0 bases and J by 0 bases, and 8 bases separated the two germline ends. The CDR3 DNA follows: TGCGCCAGCAGTGAGTCCGGGACAAACCAAGAGACCCAGTACTTC. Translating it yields CASSESGTNQETQYF.